A single sample gave rise to the 18 T cell receptor beta chains below, sequenced in a study of response to subunit inactivated influenza vaccine. TCRdb called the RT-PCR reads again in MiXCR, with one record for every CDR3 protein. The sample carries hundreds of thousands of distinct CDR3 sequences, more than 11% recorded once. The starting material was PBMCs from blood, obtained 14 to 15 days before vaccination. The receptors derive from a man aged 45-65 years who received an inactivated influenza vaccine.

This clonotype was picked up many times. The rearrangement uses TRBV2 and TRBJ2-3; perhaps TRBD2 as D (6 bases). The CDR3 has 15 amino acids. Germline CDR1 reads SNHLY; CDR2 reads FYNNEI. V was shortened by 7 bases and J by 0 bases, with 14 bases between the two germline ends. CDR3 nucleotides: TGTGCCAGCAACCTAGCGTCTATTAGCACAGATACGCAGTATTTT. This gives the protein CASNLASISTDTQYF.

This clonotype was seen a few times. The CDR3 region is CAISDGTSGYEQYF. The CDR3 DNA follows: TGTGCCATCAGTGACGGGACTAGCGGATACGAGCAGTACTTC. The J gene is TRBJ2-7, the V gene TRBV10-3; 11 bases line up with TRBD2. Germline V lookup: CDR1 ENHRY, CDR2 SYGVKD. With 3 bases clipped from V and 4 bases from J, the junction kept 2 bases outside the gene matches. The CDR3 totals 14 residues.

CDR3 region: CASIGTSGDQETQYF. The DNA of the CDR3 is TGTGCCAGCATCGGGACTAGCGGGGACCAAGAGACCCAGTACTTC. This chain connects TRBV6-1 to TRBJ2-5, with TRBD2 matching over 13 bases. V gave up 7 bases and J gave up 0 bases; unmatched junction bases: 2. Germline V lookup: CDR1 MNHNS, CDR2 SASEGT. The CDR3 is 15 residues long.

This clonotype was seen many times. The rearrangement links TRBV5-1 to TRBJ1-4; D gene uncertain. Between the trimmed V and J ends, which lost 1 base and 0 bases, there was a span of 4 bases. Germline CDR1 is SGHRS and CDR2 is YFSETQ. The CDR3 contains 14 residues. The CDR3 reads CASSLSATNEKLFF. CDR3 sequence (DNA): TGCGCCAGCAGCTTGAGCGCAACTAATGAAAAACTGTTTTTT.

This chain joins TRBV5-5 and TRBJ1-2, with D possibly being TRBD1 (6 bases). Trimming pared 3 bases from V and 3 bases from J, leaving 12 bases between. Germline-derived CDR1 and CDR2 are SGHKS and YYEKEE (reference sequence). The CDR3 totals 14 residues. The CDR3 nucleotides read TGTGCCAGCAGCTCTACAGGGTTGGACTATGGCTACACCTTC. Amino acid sequence: CASSSTGLDYGYTF.

As to this clonotype: Just one base apart from a much larger clone, this may be a read error. This rearrangement joins TRBV2 to TRBJ2-5, with 8 bases that match TRBD2. The germline V gene has CDR1 SNHLY and CDR2 FYNNEI. The CDR3 extends over 14 amino acids. With V trimmed by 5 bases and J by 2 bases, 4 bases remained unmatched. Here the CDR3 DNA reads TGTGCCAGCAGTCGGACTAGCAGTCAAGAGACCCAGTACTTC. Amino acid sequence: CASSRTSSQETQYF.

To note about this clonotype: A junction end diverges from the germline sequence, so it may reflect a read error. V is TRBV29-1 and J is TRBJ2-5, with TRBD1 as a possible D gene (6 bases). The CDR3 has 13 residues. Germline-derived CDR1 and CDR2 are SQVTM and ANQGSEA. CDR3 region: CSVEAGVGETQYF. Written as DNA, the CDR3 is TGCAGCGTCGAAGCAGGGGTTGGGGAGACCCAGTACTTC.

V and J are TRBV5-1 and TRBJ2-5; 9 bases match TRBD2. The germline V gene has CDR1 SGHRS and CDR2 YFSETQ. There are 16 residues in the CDR3. V dropped 7 bases and J dropped 5; count of bases not matched to a gene: 15. CDR3 amino acids: CASRREGPLVKETQYF. In DNA, the CDR3 is TGCGCCAGCCGGCGGGAGGGCCCTCTAGTCAAGGAGACCCAGTACTTC. The whole variable domain, remainder taken from reference TRBV5-1 and TRBJ2-5, is KAGVTQTPRYLIKTRGQQVTLSCSPISGHRSVSWYQQTPGQGLQFLFEYFSETQRNKGNFPGRFSGRQFSNSRSEMNVSTLELGDSALYLCASRREGPLVKETQYFGPGTRLLVL.

The chain couples TRBV7-6 to TRBJ2-1; weak D call: TRBD2 (5 bases). The CDR3 sequence is 16 residues long. Between the trimmed V and J ends, which lost 1 base and 0 bases, there was a span of 10 bases. Germline loops: CDR1 SGHVS, CDR2 FNYEAQ. Here the CDR3 DNA reads TGTGCCAGCAGCTTAGGTCGTCGGGACTCCTACAATGAGCAGTTCTTC. It encodes CASSLGRRDSYNEQFF.

This clonotype was observed a few times. The rearrangement joins TRBV4-1 to TRBJ2-3; 11 bases are shared with TRBD2. The CDR3 spans 15 residues. The trim removed 3 bases at V and 6 bases at J, leaving 5 bases unmatched. From germline, CDR1 is MGHRA and CDR2 YSYEKL. DNA of the CDR3: TGCGCCAGCAGCCATAGCGGGGGGGTGCGGGATACGCAGTATTTT. This gives the protein CASSHSGGVRDTQYF.

CDR3 coding DNA: TGCGCCAGCAGCTTGGTTTACACTAGCTCCTACGAGCAGTACTTC. Residues: CASSLVYTSSYEQYF. The chain uses TRBV5-1 and TRBJ2-7, with TRBD2 as a possible D gene (5 bases). The CDR3 totals 15 residues. The V gene's germline CDR1 is SGHRS and CDR2 YFSETQ. Between the trimmed V and J ends, which lost 0 bases and 0 bases, there was a span of 10 bases.

The rearrangement links TRBV20-1 to TRBJ1-2; no definite D call. With 0 bases removed from V and 2 bases from J, the gap between germline ends came to 7 bases. The CDR3 loop spans 13 amino acids. Germline V CDR1 and CDR2: DFQATT, SNEGSKA (reference sequence). CDR3 protein: CSARESLNYGYTF. The CDR3 nucleotides are TGCAGTGCTAGAGAAAGCCTAAACTATGGCTACACCTTC.

The rearrangement links TRBV2 to TRBJ2-2; D is unclear. The V end lost 4 bases, the J end lost 1 base, and 10 bases lay between the germline ends. CDR1 and CDR2 from the germline V gene are SNHLY and FYNNEI. There are 15 residues in the CDR3. The CDR3: CASSADGLNTGELFF. DNA of the CDR3: TGTGCCAGCAGTGCTGACGGATTGAACACCGGGGAGCTGTTTTTT.

This clonotype was seen a handful of times. This chain joins TRBV14 and TRBJ2-3; D is unclear. Germline CDR1 SGHDN, CDR2 FVKESK. V was cut by 2 bases and J by 3 bases, with 6 bases left in between. The CDR3 is 13 residues long. CDR3 loop: CASSQWVTDTQYF. CDR3 nucleotide sequence: TGTGCCAGCAGCCAATGGGTGACAGATACGCAGTATTTT. The full variable domain, in which reference TRBV14 and TRBJ2-3 provide the parts outside the CDR3, is EAGVTQFPSHSVIEKGQTVTLRCDPISGHDNLYWYRRVMGKEIKFLLHFVKESKQDESGMPNNRFLAERTGGTYSTLKVQPAELEDSGVYFCASSQWVTDTQYFGPGTRLTVL.

This clonotype was seen more than once but under ten times. The chain employs TRBV12-3 or TRBV12-4 and TRBJ1-2, with unresolved D. The CDR3 consists of 14 residues. Trimming took 5 bases from V and 7 from J, leaving 17 bases between them. In nucleotides, the CDR3 is TGTGCCAGCAGTCCTCGGAGAGGGCAAGGTGGCTACACCTTC. This translates into CASSPRRGQGGYTF.

V is TRBV19 and J is TRBJ2-3; D ambiguous. The germline V and J ends were trimmed by 4 bases and 2 bases, with 10 bases remaining between them. The CDR3 spans 14 residues. The germline V gene encodes CDR1 LNHDA and CDR2 SQIVND (reference sequence). The CDR3 loop reads CASSKRPVTDTQYF. The CDR3 DNA follows: TGTGCCAGTAGTAAGCGCCCGGTCACAGATACGCAGTATTTT.

This clonotype showed up many times. This chain links TRBV24-1 with TRBJ2-2; tentative D call: TRBD1 (6 bases). The CDR3 runs to 16 residues. V was clipped by 4 bases and J by 1 base, with 12 bases between them. Germline lookup yields CDR1 KGHDR and CDR2 SFDVKD. DNA for the CDR3: TGTGCCACCAGTGAACCGACAGGCGAGAACACCGGGGAGCTGTTTTTT. Translated: CATSEPTGENTGELFF.

In its sample, this clonotype was seen a few times. The chain joins TRBV7-9 to TRBJ2-1; 10 bases agree with TRBD2. V shed 5 bases, J shed 8 bases, and the junction held 9 bases outside the gene matches. The CDR3 length is 15 residues. Germline V gives CDR1 SEHNR, CDR2 FQNEAQ (reference sequence). The CDR3 DNA is TGTGCCAGCAGCCATACTAGCGGGATCGCAGATGAGCAGTTCTTC. Protein product: CASSHTSGIADEQFF.